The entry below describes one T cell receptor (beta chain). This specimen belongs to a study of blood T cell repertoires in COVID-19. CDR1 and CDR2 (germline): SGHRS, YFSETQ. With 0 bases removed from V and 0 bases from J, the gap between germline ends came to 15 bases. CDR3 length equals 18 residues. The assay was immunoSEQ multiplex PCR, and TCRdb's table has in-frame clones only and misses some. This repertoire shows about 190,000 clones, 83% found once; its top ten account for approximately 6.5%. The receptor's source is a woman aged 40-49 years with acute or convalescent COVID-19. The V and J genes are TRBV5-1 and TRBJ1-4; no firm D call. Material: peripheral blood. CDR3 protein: CASSLEIGQLPTNEKLFF. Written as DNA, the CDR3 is TGCGCCAGCAGCTTGGAGATTGGTCAACTCCCAACTAATGAAAAACTGTTTTTT. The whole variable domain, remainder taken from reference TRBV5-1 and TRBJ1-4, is KAGVTQTPRYLIKTRGQQVTLSCSPISGHRSVSWYQQTPGQGLQFLFEYFSETQRNKGNFPGRFSGRQFSNSRSEMNVSTLELGDSALYLCASSLEIGQLPTNEKLFFGSGTQLSVL.